This T cell receptor (beta chain) stems from a study of T cells in Graves' hyperthyroidism and ophthalmopathy. At least ten counts were recorded for this clonotype. The TCR beta CDR3 regions underwent amplification using RNA transcripts as the source. HTBI primers drove first-round RT-PCR of the TCR CDR3. TCRdb reprocessed the multiplex PCR reads with MiXCR, giving one entry per CDR3 protein. The sample has 600,000 to 850,000 distinct CDR3 sequences, 18% seen once; the top ten hold roughly a sixth. The CDR3 length is 14 residues. V trimming: 5 bases; J trimming: 6 bases; junction bases outside the gene matches: 5.

This clonotype was obtained from a woman aged 45-59 years with Graves' hyperthyroidism that later progressed to Graves' ophthalmopathy. The specimen was blood. V and J are TRBV12-3 or TRBV12-4 and TRBJ1-2, with 11 bases matching TRBD1. The DNA for the CDR3 is TGTGCCAGCAGTCCGCGGACAGGGGGCCATGGCTACACCTTC. Translated, it gives CASSPRTGGHGYTF.